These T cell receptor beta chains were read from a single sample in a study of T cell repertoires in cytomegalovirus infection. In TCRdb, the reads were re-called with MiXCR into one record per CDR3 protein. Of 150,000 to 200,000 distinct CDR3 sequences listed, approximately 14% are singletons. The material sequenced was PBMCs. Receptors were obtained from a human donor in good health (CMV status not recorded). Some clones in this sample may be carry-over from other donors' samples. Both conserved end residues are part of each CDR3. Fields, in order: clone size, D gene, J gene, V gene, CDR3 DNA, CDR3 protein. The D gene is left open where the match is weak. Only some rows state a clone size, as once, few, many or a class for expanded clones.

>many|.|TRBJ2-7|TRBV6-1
TGTGCCAGCAGTGAAGGCCACTCCTACGAGCAGTACTTC
CASSEGHSYEQYF
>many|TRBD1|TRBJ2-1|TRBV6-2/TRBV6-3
TGTGCCAGCGGGGGAGCCGGGACAGGGGGATTTCGCCCCTACAATGAGCAGTTCTTC
CASGGAGTGGFRPYNEQFF
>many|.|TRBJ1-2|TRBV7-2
TGTGCCAGCAGCCCAGGGCGGGGACTCCACTATGGCTACACCTTC
CASSPGRGLHYGYTF
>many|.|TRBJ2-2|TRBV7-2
TGTGCCAGCAGCCCACCAGGGACAAACGGGGAGCTGTTTTTT
CASSPPGTNGELFF
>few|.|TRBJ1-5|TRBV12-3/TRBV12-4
TGTGCCAGCAGTCCCCATATATCCCGGGACCAGCCCCAGCATTTT
CASSPHISRDQPQHF
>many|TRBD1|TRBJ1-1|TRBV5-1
TGCGCCAGCAGCGGGACAGGGCCGAACACTGAAGCTTTCTTT
CASSGTGPNTEAFF
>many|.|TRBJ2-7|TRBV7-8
TGTGCCAGCAGCCCTGGACGGGGATCATCCTACGAGCAGTACTTC
CASSPGRGSSYEQYF
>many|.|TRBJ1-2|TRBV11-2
TGTGCCAGCAGCCGCCCTCCGGAGGCGAACTATGGCTACACCTTC
CASSRPPEANYGYTF
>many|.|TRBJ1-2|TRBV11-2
TGTGCCAGCAGCTTAGATCGGCTAAGCGGGGATGGCTACACCTTC
CASSLDRLSGDGYTF
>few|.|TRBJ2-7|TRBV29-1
TGCAGCGTTGAAAGGGAGAGGAAGGCCCCTCGAGAGCAGTACTTC
CSVERERKAPREQYF
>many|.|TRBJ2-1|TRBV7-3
TGTGCCAGCAGCGCGGACGGCCCGGGGAATGAGCAGTTCTTC
CASSADGPGNEQFF
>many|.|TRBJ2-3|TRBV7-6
TGTGCCAGCAGCCCCTTGAGAGAGGGTACGCAGTATTTT
CASSPLREGTQYF
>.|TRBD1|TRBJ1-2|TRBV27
TGTGCCAGCAGCGCCCTGGACAGGGACTATGGCTACACCTTC
CASSALDRDYGYTF
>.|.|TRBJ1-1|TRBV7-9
TGTGCCAGCGATAAACTGCAGGGGAACACTGAAGCTTTCTTT
CASDKLQGNTEAFF
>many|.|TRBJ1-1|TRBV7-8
TGTGCCAGCAGCTTACAAGGGGGACGGAACACTGAAGCTTTCTTT
CASSLQGGRNTEAFF
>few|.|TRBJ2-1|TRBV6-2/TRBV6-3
TGTGCCAGCAGTTACTCGGTAACCCAGGGCGAGGGGGATGAGCAGTTCTTC
CASSYSVTQGEGDEQFF
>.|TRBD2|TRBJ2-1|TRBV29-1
TGCAGCGTTACTCTTAGCGGGAGGAATAATGAGCAGTTCTTC
CSVTLSGRNNEQFF
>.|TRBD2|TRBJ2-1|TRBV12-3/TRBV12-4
TGTGCCAGCACTCGAGCGGGAGAGGGTGAGCAGTTCTTC
CASTRAGEGEQFF
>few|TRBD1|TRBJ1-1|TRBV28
TGTGCCAGCAGTTCTACAGGGGAAGGTGGTGGAGGCACTGAAGCTTTCTTT
CASSSTGEGGGGTEAFF
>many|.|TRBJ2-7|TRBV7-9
TGTGCCAGCAGCTTTAGGGGGGACGAGCAGTACTTC
CASSFRGDEQYF
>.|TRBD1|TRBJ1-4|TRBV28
TGTGCCAGCAGTAGTCGACAGGGAGCGCGGGAAAAACTGTTTTTT
CASSSRQGAREKLFF
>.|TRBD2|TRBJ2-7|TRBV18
TGTGCCAGCTCCCCTAAGAGCGGGGGGTTCTACGAGCAGTACTTC
CASSPKSGGFYEQYF
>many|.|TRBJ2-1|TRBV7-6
TGTGCCAGCAGCTTAGCGCTAAAGGGATCGGGCAATGAGCAGTTCTTC
CASSLALKGSGNEQFF
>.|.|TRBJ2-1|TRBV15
TGTGCCACCCGGGAGCGGGTGATCTACAATGAGCAGTTCTTC
CATRERVIYNEQFF
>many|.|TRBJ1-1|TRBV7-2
TGTGCCAGCAGCTTATGGGGGGAGTGGACTGAAGCTTTCTTT
CASSLWGEWTEAFF
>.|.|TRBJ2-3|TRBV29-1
TGCAGCGCGGACAGTATTAGCACAGATACGCAGTATTTT
CSADSISTDTQYF
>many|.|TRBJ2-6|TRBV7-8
TGTGCCAGCAGCTTAGTACACTCTGGGGCCAACGTCCTGACTTTC
CASSLVHSGANVLTF
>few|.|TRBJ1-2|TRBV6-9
TGTGCCAGCAGTTATAGTCCGGGCCACCCCTATGGCTACACCTTC
CASSYSPGHPYGYTF
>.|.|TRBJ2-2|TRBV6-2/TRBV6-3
TGTGCCAGCAGTTACAGAGACTATAACACCGGGGAGCTGTTTTTT
CASSYRDYNTGELFF
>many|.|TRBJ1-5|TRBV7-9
TGTGCCAGCAGCCCAGGGGACCAGCCCCAGCATTTT
CASSPGDQPQHF
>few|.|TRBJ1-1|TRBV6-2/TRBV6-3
TGTGCCAGCAGTTACTCGAGAGACAGTCTCGAAGCTTTCTTT
CASSYSRDSLEAFF
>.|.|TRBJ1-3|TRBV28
TGTGCCAGCAGTCCGACGGGACTTGCTGCCTCTGGAAACACCATATATTTT
CASSPTGLAASGNTIYF
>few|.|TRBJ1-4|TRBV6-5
TGTGCCAGCAGTCAATCGGGACGGCCGTCTAATGAAAAACTGTTTTTT
CASSQSGRPSNEKLFF
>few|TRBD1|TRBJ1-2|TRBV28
TGTGCCAGCAGTTTATTCTCCGACAGGGGAGGAGGCTACACCTTC
CASSLFSDRGGGYTF
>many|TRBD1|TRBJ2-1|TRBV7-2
TGTGCCAGCAGCGAGTGGGACAGGCGTACTACGATAGAGCAGTTCTTC
CASSEWDRRTTIEQFF
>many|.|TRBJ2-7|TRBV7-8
TGTGCCAGCAGCTTAGCTATGGACGAGCAGTACTTC
CASSLAMDEQYF
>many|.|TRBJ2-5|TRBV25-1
TGTGCCAGCAGCCAGGCGCGGGTAGCTTTCCCAAGAGTGACCCAGTACTTC
CASSQARVAFPRVTQYF
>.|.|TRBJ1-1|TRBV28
TGTGCCAGCAGTTTATGGGGGGGGGGCGCGAGTAACACTGAAGCTTTCTTT
CASSLWGGGASNTEAFF
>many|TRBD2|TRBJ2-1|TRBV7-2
TGTGCCAGCAGCTTAATGGTACTGCTAGCGGGGGGGCTCCTTGAGCAGTTCTTC
CASSLMVLLAGGLLEQFF
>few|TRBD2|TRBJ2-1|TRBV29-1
TGCAGCACGAGGGAGGGAGTAAATGAGCAGTTCTTC
CSTREGVNEQFF
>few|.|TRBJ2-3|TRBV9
TGTGCCAGCAGCGCGTACCGGGACACAAGCACAGATACGCAGTATTTT
CASSAYRDTSTDTQYF
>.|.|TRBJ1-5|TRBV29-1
TGCAGCGTGGGTCATAGCGCGGATCAGCCCCAGCATTTT
CSVGHSADQPQHF
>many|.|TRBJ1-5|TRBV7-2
TGTGCCAGCGCCCAGGTTGGCAATCAGCCCCAGCATTTT
CASAQVGNQPQHF
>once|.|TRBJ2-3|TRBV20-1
TGCAGTGCTTCCTTGGATACGCAGTATTTT
CSASLDTQYF
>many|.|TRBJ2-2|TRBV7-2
TGTGCCAGCAGCTTAGACCCCTTGGGGTCGGGGGAGCTGTTTTTT
CASSLDPLGSGELFF
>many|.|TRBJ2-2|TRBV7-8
TGTGCCAGCAGCTCCGTAGGGGTTTCAATTCCGAACACCGGGGAGCTGTTTTTT
CASSSVGVSIPNTGELFF
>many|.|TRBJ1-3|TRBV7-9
TGTGCCAGCAGCCCCCCGGGGGGAGCTGGAAACACCATATATTTT
CASSPPGGAGNTIYF
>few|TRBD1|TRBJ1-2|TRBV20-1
TGCAGTGCCGTGGACAGGGGGCGTAATGGCTACACCTTC
CSAVDRGRNGYTF
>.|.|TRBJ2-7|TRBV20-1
TGCAGTGCTAGGGCAGGAACCTACGAGCAGTACTTC
CSARAGTYEQYF
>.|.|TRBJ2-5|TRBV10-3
TGTGCCATCAGTGAGCGCGGGACAGTGCCAAACCAAGAGACCCAGTACTTC
CAISERGTVPNQETQYF
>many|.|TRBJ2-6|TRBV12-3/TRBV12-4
TGTGCCAGCACCCCTACTGGGGCCAACGTCCTGACTTTC
CASTPTGANVLTF
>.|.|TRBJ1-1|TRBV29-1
TGCAGCGTTGGTCTTATGAACACTGAAGCTTTCTTT
CSVGLMNTEAFF
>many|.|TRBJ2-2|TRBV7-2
TGTGCCAGCAGCGTAGTCCTCGGGGGATTAACCGGGGAGCTGTTTTTT
CASSVVLGGLTGELFF
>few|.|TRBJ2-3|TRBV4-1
TGCGCCAGCAGCCAGAGGGAGGACGGCACAGATACGCAGTATTTT
CASSQREDGTDTQYF
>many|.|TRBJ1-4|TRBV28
TGTGCCAGCAGTCCCGACCTTTTAAGTGACAGGAAAAATGAAAAACTGTTTTTT
CASSPDLLSDRKNEKLFF